This passage covers 13 T cell receptor beta chains from one sample sequenced in a study of cytotoxic CD8 clonotypes in ibrutinib-treated CLL. TCRdb keeps only in-frame clones here, not all; method: immunoSEQ multiplex PCR. The sample has about 310,000 clones, around four fifths seen once. Sample: PBMCs, taken before ibrutinib treatment. All receptors derive from a human donor with chronic lymphocytic leukemia.

This clone was detected only a few times. The chain uses TRBV5-1 and TRBJ2-2; D not resolved. Trimming pared 3 bases from V and 0 bases from J, leaving 6 bases between. Germline CDR1 is SGHRS and CDR2 is YFSETQ. CDR3 length equals 14 residues. CDR3 loop: CASSSKSNTGELFF. The DNA for the CDR3 is TGCGCCAGCAGCTCAAAATCGAACACCGGGGAGCTGTTTTTT.

The genes are TRBV5-4 and TRBJ1-4; the D gene is possibly TRBD1 (6 bases). Germline-derived CDR1 and CDR2 are SGHNT and YYREEE (reference sequence). The CDR3 runs 15 residues. Trimming took 4 bases from V and 6 from J, leaving 16 bases between them. CDR3 DNA sequence: TGTGCCAGCAGCCAAGGGGGAGGGGCGGATGAAAAACTGTTTTTT. Its translation is CASSQGGGADEKLFF.

This rearrangement joins TRBV6-1 to TRBJ1-2; a possible D gene is TRBD1 (5 bases). V gave up 2 bases and J gave up 4 bases, with 20 bases separating them. This CDR3 comprises 17 residues. CDR1 and CDR2 (germline): MNHNS, SASEGT. The CDR3 reads CASSELGAGTNLYGYTF. The CDR3 bases are TGTGCCAGCAGTGAACTAGGGGCAGGGACCAACCTCTATGGCTACACCTTC.

This rearrangement joins TRBV5-1 to TRBJ1-2, with 8 positions matching TRBD1. The germline gives CDR1 SGHRS, CDR2 YFSETQ. The trim removed 0 bases at V and 3 bases at J, leaving 7 bases unmatched. This CDR3 is built from 16 residues. The CDR3 sequence: CASSLGGSRGHYGYTF. In DNA, the CDR3 is TGCGCCAGCAGCTTGGGAGGGTCCAGGGGGCACTATGGCTACACCTTC. Full variable domain (rest looked up from reference TRBV5-1 and TRBJ1-2): KAGVTQTPRYLIKTRGQQVTLSCSPISGHRSVSWYQQTPGQGLQFLFEYFSETQRNKGNFPGRFSGRQFSNSRSEMNVSTLELGDSALYLCASSLGGSRGHYGYTFGSGTRLTVV.

This clone was observed a few times. V is TRBV25-1 and J is TRBJ2-7; D uncertain. The germline V gene has CDR1 MGHDK and CDR2 SYGVNS. Trimming cost V 0 bases and J 2 bases, with 11 bases left between them. The CDR3 spans 15 residues. CDR3 residues: CASSEYIADPYEQYF. DNA for the CDR3: TGTGCCAGCAGTGAATATATCGCAGATCCCTACGAGCAGTACTTC.

This chain links TRBV25-1 with TRBJ2-3, with a tentative D call TRBD2 (5 bases). The CDR3 runs 10 residues. Per the germline V gene, CDR1 is MGHDK and CDR2 is SYGVNS. The germline V and J ends were trimmed by 3 bases and 15 bases, with 10 bases remaining between them. CDR3: CASSDTRHYF. Written as DNA, the CDR3 is TGTGCCAGCAGTGATACTAGGCACTATTTT.

This chain joins TRBV18 and TRBJ2-3; either TRBD1 or TRBD2 may supply D (5 bases each). Between the trimmed V and J ends, which lost 6 bases and 4 bases, there was a span of 17 bases. This CDR3 spans 15 amino acids. Germline CDR1 and CDR2: KGHSH and LQKENI. The CDR3 DNA is TGTGCCAGCTCGCCAAGTGGGACCATCGCAGATACGCAGTATTTT. This translates into CASSPSGTIADTQYF.

The chain combines TRBV15 with TRBJ2-1, with 8 bases that match TRBD1. Germline V gene lookup returns CDR1 LNHNV and CDR2 YYDKDF (reference sequence). Trimming at V came to 0 bases and at J to 4 bases, leaving 5 bases not matched to a gene. CDR3 length: 16 amino acids. CDR3 region: CATSRDPGTGYNEQFF. The CDR3 region has the DNA TGTGCCACCAGCAGAGATCCTGGGACAGGTTACAATGAGCAGTTCTTC.

The count of this clone is one. The rearrangement links TRBV7-9 to TRBJ2-1; TRBD2 might be the D (5 bases). V was trimmed by 7 bases and J by 4 bases, leaving 17 bases between them. CDR1 is SEHNR and CDR2 is FQNEAQ in the germline V gene (reference sequence). This CDR3 is built from 15 residues. CDR3: CASTLALTSYNEQFF. The CDR3 nucleotides are TGTGCCAGCACCCTAGCCCTTACGTCGTACAATGAGCAGTTCTTC.

This clone occurred once. The chain has TRBV2 and TRBJ1-1, with D unclear. This CDR3 is built from 14 residues. The V end was cut by 4 bases, the J end by 0 bases, with 9 bases between. Per germline, CDR1 SNHLY and CDR2 FYNNEI. The CDR3, as DNA: TGTGCCAGCAGTGTCTTCCTCATGAACACTGAAGCTTTCTTT. Protein product: CASSVFLMNTEAFF.

The chain employs TRBV7-2 and TRBJ2-7; the match to TRBD1 covers 7 bases. V lost 3 bases and J lost 2; bases outside the gene matches: 4. The germline V gene has CDR1 SGHTA and CDR2 FQGNSA. This CDR3 comprises 14 residues. As DNA, the CDR3 is TGTGCCAGCAGCTTGTTGGGACAGCCCTACGAGCAGTACTTC. Translating it yields CASSLLGQPYEQYF.

The sample holds a few counts of this clone. This same CDR3 is encoded by further DNA sequences in the sample. The chain joins TRBV6-5 to TRBJ2-7; tentatively, D is TRBD2 (5 bases). The ends were cut back, 2 bases at V and 3 bases at J, with 8 bases in the middle. The CDR3 is 13 amino acids. CDR1 is MNHEY and CDR2 is SVGAGI in the germline V gene. Written as DNA, the CDR3 is TGTGCCAGCAGTTACCGAGAGGGCTACGAGCAGTACTTC. Residues: CASSYREGYEQYF.

The CDR3 protein is CASRLLDRGGNQPQHF. The CDR3 region has the DNA TGTGCAAGTCGCTTATTAGACAGGGGAGGCAATCAGCCCCAGCATTTT. The chain joins TRBV12-2 to TRBJ1-5; TRBD1 is taken as the D call from the table, unchecked against the DNA. TRBV12-2 has pseudogene status. This CDR3 spans 16 amino acids.